This TCR beta chain was identified during a study of shared T cell receptors in the human thymus. This clone has just a few counts. Profiled with immunoSEQ multiplex PCR; TCRdb holds only in-frame clones, not every one. Found here are just under 550,000 clones, around 78% of them singletons; the top ten hold about 0.013%. The length of the CDR3 is 14 residues. Per the germline V gene, CDR1 is WSHSY and CDR2 is SAAADI. V lost 6 bases to trimming and J lost 0 bases, with 9 bases between them. These data also featured in a second study, about human thymus T cells. That paper notes: Donor material was obtained from healthy Finnish infants undergoing corrective surgery for congenital heart defects. Resections removed during corrective heart surgery provided the thymus tissue used. Among thymic and blood repertoires, usage of V and J genes appeared biased.

The sample comprised thymocytes. The chain uses TRBV10-2 and TRBJ1-3; D is undetermined. This clonotype was sampled from a boy younger than two with a congenital heart defect. The CDR3 here is CASRSPTSGNTIYF. The CDR3 bases are TGCGCCAGCAGGAGCCCAACCTCTGGAAACACCATATATTTT.